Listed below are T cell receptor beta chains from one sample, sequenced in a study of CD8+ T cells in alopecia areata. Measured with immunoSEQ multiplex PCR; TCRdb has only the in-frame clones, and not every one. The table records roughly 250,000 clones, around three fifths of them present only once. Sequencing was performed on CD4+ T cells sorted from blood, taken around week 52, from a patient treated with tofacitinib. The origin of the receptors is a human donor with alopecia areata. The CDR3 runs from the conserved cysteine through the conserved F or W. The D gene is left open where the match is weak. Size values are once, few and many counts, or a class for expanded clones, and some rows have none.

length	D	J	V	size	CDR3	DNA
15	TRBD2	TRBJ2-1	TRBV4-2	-	CASSQSRASGGKQFF	TGTGCCAGCAGCCAGTCCCGGGCTAGCGGGGGAAAGCAGTTCTTC
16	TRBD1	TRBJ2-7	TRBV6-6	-	CASSPWRTGDYYEQYF	TGTGCCAGCAGCCCGTGGCGGACAGGGGATTACTACGAGCAGTACTTC
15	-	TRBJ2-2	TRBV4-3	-	CASSQGRGPGGELFF	TGCGCCAGCAGCCAAGGGCGGGGGCCTGGCGGGGAGCTGTTTTTT
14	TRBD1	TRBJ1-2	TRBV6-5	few	CASRPSGTGYGYTF	TGTGCCAGCAGGCCCTCCGGGACAGGGTATGGCTACACCTTC
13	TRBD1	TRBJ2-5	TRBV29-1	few	CSVGGRGQETQYF	TGCAGCGTTGGAGGCAGGGGGCAAGAGACCCAGTACTTC
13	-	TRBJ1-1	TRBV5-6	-	CASSFRGSTEAFF	TGTGCCAGCAGCTTTAGGGGGAGCACTGAAGCTTTCTTT
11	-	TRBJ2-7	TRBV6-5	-	CASSSLIEQYF	TGTGCCAGCAGCTCTCTCATCGAGCAGTACTTC
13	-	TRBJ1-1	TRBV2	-	CAEGEFTNTEAFF	TGTGCCGAGGGGGAATTTACGAACACTGAAGCTTTCTTT
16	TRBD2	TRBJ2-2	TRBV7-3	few	CASSQASGGSTGELFF	TGTGCCAGCAGCCAAGCTAGCGGGGGATCTACCGGGGAGCTGTTTTTT
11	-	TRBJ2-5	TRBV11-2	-	CASSLVETQYF	TGTGCCAGCAGCTTGGTAGAGACCCAGTACTTC
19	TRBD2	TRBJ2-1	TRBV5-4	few	CASSLSGASGASSYNEQFF	TGTGCCAGCAGCTTGTCGGGCGCTAGCGGGGCAAGCTCCTACAATGAGCAGTTCTTC
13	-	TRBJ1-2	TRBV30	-	CAWSVLGDYGYTF	TGTGCCTGGAGCGTATTAGGGGACTATGGCTACACCTTC
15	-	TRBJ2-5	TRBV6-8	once	CASSHRDSHRETQYF	TGTGCCAGCAGCCACCGCGACAGTCACCGTGAGACCCAGTACTTC
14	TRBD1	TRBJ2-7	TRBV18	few	CASSQGTGSYEQYF	TGTGCCAGCTCCCAGGGGACAGGGTCTTACGAGCAGTACTTC
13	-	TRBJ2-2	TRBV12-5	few	CASGSIRTGELFF	TGTGCTAGTGGTTCGATAAGGACCGGGGAGCTGTTTTTT
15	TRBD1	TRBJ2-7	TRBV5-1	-	CASREAGTDSYEQYF	TGCGCCAGCAGAGAAGCCGGGACAGACTCCTACGAGCAGTACTTC
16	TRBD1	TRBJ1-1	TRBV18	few	CASSIRDRVVNTEAFF	TGTGCCAGCTCAATCCGGGACAGGGTAGTGAACACTGAAGCTTTCTTT
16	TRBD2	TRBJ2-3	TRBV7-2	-	CASSLSTAGGQDTQYF	TGTGCCAGCAGCTTATCCACAGCGGGGGGACAAGATACGCAGTATTTT
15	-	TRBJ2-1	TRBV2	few	CASSEGSGTYNEQFF	TGTGCCAGCAGTGAAGGTAGCGGTACCTACAATGAGCAGTTCTTC
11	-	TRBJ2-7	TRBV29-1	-	CSVAPGPEQYF	TGCAGCGTTGCGCCGGGCCCCGAGCAGTACTTC
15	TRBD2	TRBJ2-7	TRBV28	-	CASSLGTSGSYEQYF	TGTGCCAGCAGTCTGGGGACTAGCGGCTCCTACGAGCAGTACTTC
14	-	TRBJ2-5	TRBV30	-	CAWALWTQQETQYF	TGTGCCTGGGCCCTCTGGACACAGCAAGAGACCCAGTACTTC
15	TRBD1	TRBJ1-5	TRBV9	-	CASSVGTGGGQPQHF	TGTGCCAGCAGCGTAGGGACAGGGGGAGGTCAGCCCCAGCATTTT
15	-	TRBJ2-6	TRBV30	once	CAWRLANSGANVLTF	TGTGCCTGGAGACTTGCTAACTCTGGGGCCAACGTCCTGACTTTC
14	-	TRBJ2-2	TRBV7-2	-	CASSPGGYTGELFF	TGTGCCAGCAGCCCTGGAGGGTACACCGGGGAGCTGTTTTTT
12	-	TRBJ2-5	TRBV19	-	CASSAGGATQYF	TGTGCCAGTAGTGCCGGGGGAGCGACCCAGTACTTC
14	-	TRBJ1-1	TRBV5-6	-	CASSSLGENTEAFF	TGTGCCAGCAGCTCGCTGGGGGAGAACACTGAAGCTTTCTTT
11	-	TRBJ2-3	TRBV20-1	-	CSARKGDTQYF	TGCAGTGCCCGAAAGGGAGATACGCAGTATTTT
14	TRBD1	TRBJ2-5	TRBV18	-	CASSPTGTLGIQYF	TGTGCCAGCTCACCGACAGGGACCTTAGGTATCCAGTACTTC
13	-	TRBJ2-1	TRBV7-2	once	CASSLERHNEQFF	TGTGCCAGCAGCTTAGAGAGGCACAATGAGCAGTTCTTC
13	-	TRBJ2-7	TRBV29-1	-	CSVPGLPPHEQYF	TGCAGCGTTCCAGGACTGCCACCCCACGAGCAGTACTTC
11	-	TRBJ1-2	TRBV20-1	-	CSARAGYGYTF	TGCAGTGCTAGAGCCGGGTATGGCTACACCTTC
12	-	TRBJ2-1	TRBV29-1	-	CSVVAWAMEQFF	TGCAGCGTTGTAGCCTGGGCTATGGAGCAGTTCTTC
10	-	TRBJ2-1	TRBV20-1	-	CSAGTDEQFF	TGCAGTGCTGGGACGGATGAGCAGTTCTTC
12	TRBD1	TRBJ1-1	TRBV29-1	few	CSGSGQGTEAFF	TGCAGCGGCAGCGGACAGGGCACTGAAGCTTTCTTT
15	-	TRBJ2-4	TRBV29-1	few	CSVEDTGRAKNIQYF	TGCAGCGTTGAAGACACGGGACGGGCCAAAAACATTCAGTACTTC
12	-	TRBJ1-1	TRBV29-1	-	CSVGSMNTEAFF	TGCAGCGTTGGAAGTATGAACACTGAAGCTTTCTTT
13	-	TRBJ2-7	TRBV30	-	CAYRTYDPYEQYF	TGTGCCTATCGGACGTATGATCCCTACGAGCAGTACTTC
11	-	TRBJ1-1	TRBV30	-	CAWSPQVGAFF	TGTGCCTGGAGTCCCCAAGTAGGGGCTTTCTTT
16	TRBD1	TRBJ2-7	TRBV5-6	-	CASSLRTGTGHDEQYF	TGTGCCAGCAGCTTGCGAACCGGGACAGGGCACGACGAGCAGTACTTC
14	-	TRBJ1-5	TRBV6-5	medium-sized	CASGWGTVNQPQHF	TGTGCCAGCGGTTGGGGGACCGTGAATCAGCCCCAGCATTTT
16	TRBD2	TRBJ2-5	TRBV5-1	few	CASSLELAGAPGTQYF	TGCGCCAGCAGCTTGGAGCTAGCGGGGGCCCCCGGGACCCAGTACTTC